The present TCR beta chain was sequenced within a study of blood T cell repertoires in COVID-19. Study background: Sites in the United States, Italy and Spain provided acute and convalescent COVID-19 samples. From T cells, B-cell-depleted T cells, or PBMCs came the material, which was cDNA or gDNA.

Authors' processing steps: Reference gene primer amplification in the assay estimated nucleated cell counts. Method: immunoSEQ multiplex PCR; TCRdb's copy keeps in-frame clones and lacks some. The DNA gave D and trimming, while V, J and clone size come from that table. The repertoire holds 200,000 to 250,000 clones, around 87% seen once, with about 7.1% in the top ten. V shed 5 bases, J shed 12 bases, and the junction held 10 bases outside the gene matches. The germline V gene encodes CDR1 SEHNR and CDR2 FQNEAQ (reference sequence). The CDR3 consists of 13 residues. The TCR was taken from a woman in her 70s with active or convalescent COVID-19. This chain uses TRBV7-9 with TRBJ1-3, with 7 bases matching TRBD1. The sequenced sample was peripheral blood. The CDR3 loop reads CASSLVGGAGIYF. In nucleotides, the CDR3 is TGTGCCAGCAGCCTTGTAGGGGGCGCTGGCATATATTTT.